A selection of T cell receptor beta chains follows, all from one sample in a study of blood T cell repertoires in COVID-19. Produced via immunoSEQ multiplex PCR; TCRdb's table is partial and in-frame only. In the table there are about 90,000 clones, roughly 90% of which are singletons. Input material: peripheral blood. These receptors all come from a man in his fifties with COVID-19, enrolled during active disease. The CDR3 runs from the conserved cysteine through the conserved F or W. D genes are given only for firm matches. Part of the rows lack a size; the others show once, few, many or a class for expanded clones.

J gene: TRBJ2-7
D gene: -
V gene: TRBV2
clone size: -
CDR3 protein: CASSYSGHSPAGQYF
CDR3 DNA: TGTGCCAGTAGTTATAGCGGACATTCCCCTGCCGGGCAGTACTTC

J gene: TRBJ1-6
D gene: -
V gene: TRBV6-2/TRBV6-3
clone size: -
CDR3 protein: CASSWGRGDSPLHF
CDR3 DNA: TGTGCCAGCAGTTGGGGTCGGGGAGATTCACCCCTCCACTTT

J gene: TRBJ1-1
D gene: -
V gene: TRBV6-5
clone size: once
CDR3 protein: CASSSHRDEAFF
CDR3 DNA: TGTGCCAGCAGTTCTCACAGGGATGAAGCTTTCTTT

J gene: TRBJ2-7
D gene: -
V gene: TRBV7-9
clone size: -
CDR3 protein: CASSPGHPVTEQYF
CDR3 DNA: TGTGCCAGCAGCCCAGGACACCCGGTCACCGAGCAGTACTTC

J gene: TRBJ1-3
D gene: TRBD1
V gene: TRBV4-2
clone size: -
CDR3 protein: CASSQSWGGQAGGGNTIYF
CDR3 DNA: TGTGCCAGCAGCCAATCATGGGGGGGACAGGCTGGTGGTGGAAACACCATATATTTT

J gene: TRBJ1-2
D gene: TRBD1
V gene: TRBV4-2
clone size: -
CDR3 protein: CASSPEVGQDYGYTF
CDR3 DNA: TGTGCCAGCAGCCCGGAAGTGGGACAGGACTATGGCTACACCTTC

J gene: TRBJ2-7
D gene: TRBD2
V gene: TRBV4-1
clone size: -
CDR3 protein: CASSQEGAVAGEQYF
CDR3 DNA: TGCGCCAGCAGCCAAGAAGGAGCGGTAGCGGGGGAGCAGTACTTC

J gene: TRBJ2-2
D gene: -
V gene: TRBV29-1
clone size: -
CDR3 protein: CSVRQRNTGELFF
CDR3 DNA: TGCAGCGTTCGACAGAGGAACACCGGGGAGCTGTTTTTT

J gene: TRBJ1-5
D gene: -
V gene: TRBV30
clone size: -
CDR3 protein: CAWSVGGNQPQHF
CDR3 DNA: TGTGCCTGGAGTGTCGGGGGCAATCAGCCCCAGCATTTT

J gene: TRBJ2-1
D gene: -
V gene: TRBV10-2
clone size: -
CDR3 protein: CATATTTGDEQFF
CDR3 DNA: TGCGCCACCGCTACTACGACAGGCGATGAGCAGTTCTTC

J gene: TRBJ1-4
D gene: TRBD1
V gene: TRBV5-1
clone size: -
CDR3 protein: CASSTTGTGDEKLFF
CDR3 DNA: TGCGCCAGCAGCACCACCGGGACAGGGGATGAAAAACTGTTTTTT

J gene: TRBJ1-1
D gene: TRBD1
V gene: TRBV5-1
clone size: few
CDR3 protein: CASSDTGGITEAFF
CDR3 DNA: TGCGCCAGCAGCGACACAGGGGGCATTACTGAAGCTTTCTTT

J gene: TRBJ2-5
D gene: TRBD1
V gene: TRBV19
clone size: -
CDR3 protein: CASSIAAGDRETQYF
CDR3 DNA: TGTGCCAGTAGTATAGCCGCTGGGGACAGGGAGACCCAGTACTTC

J gene: TRBJ2-7
D gene: TRBD1
V gene: TRBV7-9
clone size: -
CDR3 protein: CASSSLRDSSYEQYF
CDR3 DNA: TGTGCCAGCAGCTCCCTCCGGGACAGCTCCTACGAGCAGTACTTC

J gene: TRBJ1-2
D gene: TRBD1
V gene: TRBV3-1/TRBV3-2
clone size: -
CDR3 protein: CASSQGTGPYGYTF
CDR3 DNA: TGTGCCAGCAGCCAAGGGACAGGCCCCTATGGCTACACCTTC

J gene: TRBJ1-5
D gene: TRBD1
V gene: TRBV7-9
clone size: -
CDR3 protein: CASSLDRGNQPQHF
CDR3 DNA: TGTGCCAGCAGCTTGGACAGGGGCAATCAGCCCCAGCATTTT

J gene: TRBJ2-1
D gene: -
V gene: TRBV11-2
clone size: -
CDR3 protein: CASSLLRPTRGSYNEQFF
CDR3 DNA: TGTGCCAGCAGCTTATTAAGGCCAACAAGGGGCTCCTACAATGAGCAGTTCTTC

J gene: TRBJ2-1
D gene: TRBD1
V gene: TRBV5-4
clone size: -
CDR3 protein: CASSSRQGVGNEQFF
CDR3 DNA: TGTGCCAGCAGCTCCCGACAGGGGGTAGGGAATGAGCAGTTCTTC

J gene: TRBJ1-2
D gene: TRBD1
V gene: TRBV24-1
clone size: -
CDR3 protein: CATSDSRTGGYGYTF
CDR3 DNA: TGTGCCACCAGTGATTCACGGACAGGGGGCTATGGCTACACCTTC

J gene: TRBJ2-3
D gene: -
V gene: TRBV28
clone size: -
CDR3 protein: CASSWNGGSGDTQYF
CDR3 DNA: TGTGCCAGCAGTTGGAACGGGGGTAGTGGAGATACGCAGTATTTT

J gene: TRBJ1-1
D gene: -
V gene: TRBV6-5
clone size: once
CDR3 protein: CASSYTERNTEAFF
CDR3 DNA: TGTGCCAGCAGTTACACGGAGAGGAACACTGAAGCTTTCTTT

J gene: TRBJ1-4
D gene: -
V gene: TRBV20-1
clone size: -
CDR3 protein: CSASPQFRSGEKLFF
CDR3 DNA: TGCAGTGCTAGTCCACAATTTAGATCGGGTGAAAAACTGTTTTTT

J gene: TRBJ2-5
D gene: TRBD1
V gene: TRBV19
clone size: -
CDR3 protein: CASSRGQGFQETQYF
CDR3 DNA: TGTGCCAGTAGTAGGGGACAGGGATTTCAAGAGACCCAGTACTTC

J gene: TRBJ1-3
D gene: -
V gene: TRBV3-1/TRBV3-2
clone size: -
CDR3 protein: CASSQDPGDESGNTIYF
CDR3 DNA: TGTGCCAGCAGCCAAGATCCCGGGGATGAGTCTGGAAACACCATATATTTT